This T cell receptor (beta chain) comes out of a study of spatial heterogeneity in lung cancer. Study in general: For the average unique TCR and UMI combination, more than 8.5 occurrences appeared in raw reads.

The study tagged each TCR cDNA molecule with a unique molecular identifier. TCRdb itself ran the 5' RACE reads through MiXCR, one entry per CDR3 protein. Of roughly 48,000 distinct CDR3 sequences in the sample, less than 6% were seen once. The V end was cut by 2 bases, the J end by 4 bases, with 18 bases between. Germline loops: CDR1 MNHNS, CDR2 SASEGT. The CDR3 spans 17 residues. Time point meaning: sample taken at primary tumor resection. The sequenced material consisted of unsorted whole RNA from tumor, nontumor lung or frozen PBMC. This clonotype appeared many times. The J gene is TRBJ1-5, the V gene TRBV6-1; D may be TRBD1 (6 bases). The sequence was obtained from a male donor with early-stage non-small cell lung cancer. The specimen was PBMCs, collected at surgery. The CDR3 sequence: CASSEWQNRALNQPQHF. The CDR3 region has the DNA TGTGCCAGCAGTGAATGGCAAAACAGGGCACTTAATCAGCCCCAGCATTTT.